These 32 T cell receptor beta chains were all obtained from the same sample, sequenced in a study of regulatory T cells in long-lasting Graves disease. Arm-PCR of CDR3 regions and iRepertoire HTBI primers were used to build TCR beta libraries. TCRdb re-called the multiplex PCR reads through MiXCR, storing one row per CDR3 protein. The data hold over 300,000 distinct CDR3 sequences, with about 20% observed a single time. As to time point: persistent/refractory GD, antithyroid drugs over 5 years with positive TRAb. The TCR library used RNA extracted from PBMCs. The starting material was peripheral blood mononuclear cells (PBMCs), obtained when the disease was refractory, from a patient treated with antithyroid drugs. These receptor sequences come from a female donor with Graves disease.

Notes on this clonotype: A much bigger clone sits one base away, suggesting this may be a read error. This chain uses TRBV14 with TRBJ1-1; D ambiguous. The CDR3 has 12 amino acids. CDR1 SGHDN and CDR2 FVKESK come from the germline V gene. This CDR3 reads CANSQWNTEAFF. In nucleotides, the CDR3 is TGTGCCAACAGCCAATGGAACACTGAAGCTTTCTTT.

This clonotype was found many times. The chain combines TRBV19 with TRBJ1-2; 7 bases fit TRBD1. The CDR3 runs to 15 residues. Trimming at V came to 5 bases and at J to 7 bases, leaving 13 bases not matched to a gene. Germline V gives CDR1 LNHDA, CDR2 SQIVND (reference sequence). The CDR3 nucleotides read TGTGCCAGTAGTCCCGGGACAGCTCCCAAGGTTGGCTACACCTTC. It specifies CASSPGTAPKVGYTF.

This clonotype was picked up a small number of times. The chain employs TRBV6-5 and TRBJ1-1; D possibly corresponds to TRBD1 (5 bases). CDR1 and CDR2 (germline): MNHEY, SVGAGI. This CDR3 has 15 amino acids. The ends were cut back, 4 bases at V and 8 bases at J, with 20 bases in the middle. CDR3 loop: CASSFLRGGGGEAFF. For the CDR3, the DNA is TGTGCCAGCAGTTTCCTTCGGGGCGGTGGAGGGGAAGCTTTCTTT.

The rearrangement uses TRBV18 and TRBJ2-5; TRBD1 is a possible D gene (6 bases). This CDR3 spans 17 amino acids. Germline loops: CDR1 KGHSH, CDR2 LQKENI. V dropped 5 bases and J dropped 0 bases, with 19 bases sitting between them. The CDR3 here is CASSGFRDTIYQETQYF. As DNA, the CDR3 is TGTGCCAGCTCAGGTTTCCGGGACACAATATACCAAGAGACCCAGTACTTC.

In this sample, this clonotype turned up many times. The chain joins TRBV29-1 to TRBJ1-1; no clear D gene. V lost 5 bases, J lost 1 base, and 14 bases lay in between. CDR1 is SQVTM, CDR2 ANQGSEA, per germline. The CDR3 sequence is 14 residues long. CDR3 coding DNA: TGCAGCGTTCAGAATAGACTGAAGAACACTGAAGCTTTCTTT. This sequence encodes CSVQNRLKNTEAFF.

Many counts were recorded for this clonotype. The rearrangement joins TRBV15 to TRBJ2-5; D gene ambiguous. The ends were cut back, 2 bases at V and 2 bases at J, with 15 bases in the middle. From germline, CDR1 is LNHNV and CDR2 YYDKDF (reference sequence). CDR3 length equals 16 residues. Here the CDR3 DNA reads TGTGCCACCAGCAGAACTCCTTGGAAGCAGCAAGAGACCCAGTACTTC. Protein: CATSRTPWKQQETQYF.

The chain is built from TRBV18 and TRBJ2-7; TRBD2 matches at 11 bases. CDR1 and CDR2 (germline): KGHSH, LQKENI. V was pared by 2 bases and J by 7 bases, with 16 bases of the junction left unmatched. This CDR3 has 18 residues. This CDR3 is CASSPFIDTGTSGNEQYF. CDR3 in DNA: TGTGCCAGCTCACCATTTATCGACACCGGGACTAGCGGAAATGAGCAGTACTTC.

CDR3 protein: CASSFRDSSTGELFF. In nucleotides, the CDR3 is TGCGCCAGCAGCTTCCGGGACTCCTCCACCGGGGAGCTGTTTTTT. V gene TRBV5-1 combines with J gene TRBJ2-2, with D tentatively TRBD2 (6 bases). The CDR3 is 15 residues long. V shed 2 bases and J shed 4 bases, with 12 bases lying between them. Germline values: CDR1 SGHRS, CDR2 YFSETQ.

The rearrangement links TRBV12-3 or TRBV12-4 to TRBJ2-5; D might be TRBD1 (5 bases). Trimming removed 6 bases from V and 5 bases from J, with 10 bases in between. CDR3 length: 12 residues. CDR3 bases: TGTGCCAGCAGGCAGAACAGGGAGACCCAGTACTTC. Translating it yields CASRQNRETQYF.

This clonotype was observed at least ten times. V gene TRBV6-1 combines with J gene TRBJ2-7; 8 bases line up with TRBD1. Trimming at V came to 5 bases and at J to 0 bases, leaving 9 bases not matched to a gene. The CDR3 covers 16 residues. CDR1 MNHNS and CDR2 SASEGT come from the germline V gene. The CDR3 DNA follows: TGTGCCAGCAGTCGCGGAAGGGACAGGAGCTCCTACGAGCAGTACTTC. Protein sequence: CASSRGRDRSSYEQYF.

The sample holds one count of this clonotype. Here the CDR3 DNA reads TGCAGCGTTGAAGTAACGGGACAGGTCACTGAAGCTTTCTTT. Translated, it gives CSVEVTGQVTEAFF. The V and J genes are TRBV29-1 and TRBJ1-1; 8 bases align to TRBD1. The CDR3 has 14 amino acids. Germline lookup yields CDR1 SQVTM and CDR2 ANQGSEA. V was clipped by 1 base and J by 4 bases; unmatched bases: 5.

The CDR3 DNA reads as TGTGCCAGCAGCACCTTCTTCGGCTACACCTTC. This translates into CASSTFFGYTF. This chain uses TRBV5-6 with TRBJ1-2; no clear D. The CDR3 extends over 11 amino acids. Germline-derived CDR1 and CDR2 are SGHDT and YYEEEE. The germline V and J ends were trimmed by 4 bases and 8 bases, with 9 bases remaining between them.

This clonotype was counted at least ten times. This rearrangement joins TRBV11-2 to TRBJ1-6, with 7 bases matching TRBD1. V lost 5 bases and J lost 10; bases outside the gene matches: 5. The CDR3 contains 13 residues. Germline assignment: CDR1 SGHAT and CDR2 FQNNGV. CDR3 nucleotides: TGTGCCAGCAGCAGGGACAGCAACTCACCCCTCCACTTT. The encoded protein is CASSRDSNSPLHF. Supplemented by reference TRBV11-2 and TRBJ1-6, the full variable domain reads EAGVAQSPRYKIIEKRQSVAFWCNPISGHATLYWYQQILGQGPKLLIQFQNNGVVDDSQLPKDRFSAERLKGVDSTLKIQPAKLEDSAVYLCASSRDSNSPLHFGNGTRLTVT.

Written as DNA, the CDR3 is TGTGCCAGTCGACAGGGACGGGGGGTGAACACTGAAGCTTTCTTT. Protein product: CASRQGRGVNTEAFF. The rearrangement uses TRBV19 and TRBJ1-1; 7 nucleotides line up with TRBD1. The V gene end was trimmed by 8 bases and the J gene end by 0 bases; junction bases not matched to a gene: 9. The germline V gene encodes CDR1 LNHDA and CDR2 SQIVND (reference sequence). The CDR3 spans 15 residues.

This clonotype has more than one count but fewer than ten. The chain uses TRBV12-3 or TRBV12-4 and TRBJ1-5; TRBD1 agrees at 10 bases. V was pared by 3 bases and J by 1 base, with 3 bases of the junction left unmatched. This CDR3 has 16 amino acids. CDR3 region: CASSLRDRGSNQPQHF. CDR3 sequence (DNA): TGTGCCAGCAGTTTGCGGGACAGGGGAAGCAATCAGCCCCAGCATTTT.

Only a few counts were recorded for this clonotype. CDR3 sequence (DNA): TGTGCCAGCAGCCAAGACAATTATCAGCCCCAGCATTTT. Encoded protein: CASSQDNYQPQHF. V gene TRBV6-1 combines with J gene TRBJ1-5; the D is unclear. From germline, CDR1 is MNHNS and CDR2 SASEGT. Trimming left V 6 bases short and J 5 bases short, with 11 bases between. The CDR3 extends over 13 amino acids.

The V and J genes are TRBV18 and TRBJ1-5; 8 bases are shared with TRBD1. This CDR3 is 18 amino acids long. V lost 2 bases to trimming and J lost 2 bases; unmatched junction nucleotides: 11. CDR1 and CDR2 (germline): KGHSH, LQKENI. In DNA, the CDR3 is TGTGCCAGCTCACCAGGTCTCGGACAGGGCGGAGGCAATCAGCCCCAGCATTTT. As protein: CASSPGLGQGGGNQPQHF. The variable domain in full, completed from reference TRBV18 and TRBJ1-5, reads NAGVMQNPRHLVRRRGQEARLRCSPMKGHSHVYWYRQLPEEGLKFMVYLQKENIIDESGMPKERFSAEFPKEGPSILRIQQVVRGDSAAYFCASSPGLGQGGGNQPQHFGDGTRLSIL.

CDR3: CASSERQGHQPQHF. The CDR3 DNA sequence: TGTGCCAGCAGTGAAAGACAGGGTCATCAGCCCCAGCATTTT. This chain uses TRBV25-1 with TRBJ1-5; 7 bases are shared with TRBD1. Germline V CDR1 and CDR2: MGHDK, SYGVNS. J gave up 5 bases and V 2 bases, and 3 bases lay outside the gene matches. This CDR3 region has 14 residues.

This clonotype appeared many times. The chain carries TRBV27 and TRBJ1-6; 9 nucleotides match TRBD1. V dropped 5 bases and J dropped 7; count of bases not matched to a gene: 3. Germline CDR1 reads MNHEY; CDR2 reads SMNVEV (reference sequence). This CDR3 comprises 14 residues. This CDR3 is CASSLQGANSPLHF. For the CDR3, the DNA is TGTGCCAGCAGTCTACAGGGGGCCAATTCACCCCTCCACTTT.

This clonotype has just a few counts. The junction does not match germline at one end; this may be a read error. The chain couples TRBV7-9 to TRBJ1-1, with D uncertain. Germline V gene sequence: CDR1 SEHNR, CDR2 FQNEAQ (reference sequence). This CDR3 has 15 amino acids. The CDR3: CASSVAGSGNTEAFF. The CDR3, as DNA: TGTGCCAGCAGCGTAGCGGGGTCTGGAAACACTGAAGCTTTCTTT.

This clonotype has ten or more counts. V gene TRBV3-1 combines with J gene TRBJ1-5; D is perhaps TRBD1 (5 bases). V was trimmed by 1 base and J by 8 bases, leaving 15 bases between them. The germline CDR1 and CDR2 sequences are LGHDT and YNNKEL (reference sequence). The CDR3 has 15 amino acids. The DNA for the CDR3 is TGTGCCAGCAGCCAAGCGCGGGGGGTTGGGGAGCCCCAGCATTTT. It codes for CASSQARGVGEPQHF.

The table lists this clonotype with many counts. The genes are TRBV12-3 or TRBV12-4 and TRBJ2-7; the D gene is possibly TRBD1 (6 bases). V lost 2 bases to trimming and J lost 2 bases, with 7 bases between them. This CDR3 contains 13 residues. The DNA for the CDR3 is TGTGCCAGCAGTTTATGGGGGCCCTACGAGCAGTACTTC. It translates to CASSLWGPYEQYF.

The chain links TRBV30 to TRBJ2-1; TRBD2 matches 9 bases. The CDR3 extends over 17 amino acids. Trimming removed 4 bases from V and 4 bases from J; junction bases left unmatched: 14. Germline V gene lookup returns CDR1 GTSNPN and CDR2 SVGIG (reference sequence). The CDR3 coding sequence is TGTGCCTGGATGGCTGGGTTAGGCGGGGGGGTATACAATGAGCAGTTCTTC. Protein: CAWMAGLGGGVYNEQFF. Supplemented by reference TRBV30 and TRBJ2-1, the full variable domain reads SQTIHQWPATLVQPVGSPLSLECTVEGTSNPNLYWYRQAAGRGLQLLFYSVGIGQISSEVPQNLSASRPQDRQFILSSKKLLLSDSGFYLCAWMAGLGGGVYNEQFFGPGTRLTVL.

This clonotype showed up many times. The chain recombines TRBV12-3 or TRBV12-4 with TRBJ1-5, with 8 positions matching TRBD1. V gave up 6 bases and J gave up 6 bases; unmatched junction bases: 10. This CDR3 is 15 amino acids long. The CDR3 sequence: CASSDGQGLVQPQHF. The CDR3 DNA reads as TGTGCCAGCAGCGACGGACAGGGTTTAGTTCAGCCCCAGCATTTT.

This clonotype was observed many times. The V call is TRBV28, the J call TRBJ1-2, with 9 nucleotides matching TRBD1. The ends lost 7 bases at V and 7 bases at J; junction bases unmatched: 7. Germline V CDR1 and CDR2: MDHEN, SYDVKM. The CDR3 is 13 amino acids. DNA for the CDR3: TGTGCCAGCAACTTACAGGGGGCTATTGGCTACACCTTC. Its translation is CASNLQGAIGYTF.

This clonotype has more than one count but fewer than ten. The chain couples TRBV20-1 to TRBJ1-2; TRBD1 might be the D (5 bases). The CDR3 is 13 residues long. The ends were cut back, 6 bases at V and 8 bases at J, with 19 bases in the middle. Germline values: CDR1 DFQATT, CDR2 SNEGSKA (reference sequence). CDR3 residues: CSATHGGVQGYTF. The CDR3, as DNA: TGCAGTGCAACCCACGGGGGGGTCCAGGGCTACACCTTC.

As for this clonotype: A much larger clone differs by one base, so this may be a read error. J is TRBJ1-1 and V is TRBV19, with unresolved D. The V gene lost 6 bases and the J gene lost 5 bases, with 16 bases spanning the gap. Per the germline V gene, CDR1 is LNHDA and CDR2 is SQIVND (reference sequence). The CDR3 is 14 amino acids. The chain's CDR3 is CASSESRVLTEAFF. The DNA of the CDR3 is TGTGCCAGTAGCGAATCCCGAGTTCTTACTGAAGCTTTCTTT.

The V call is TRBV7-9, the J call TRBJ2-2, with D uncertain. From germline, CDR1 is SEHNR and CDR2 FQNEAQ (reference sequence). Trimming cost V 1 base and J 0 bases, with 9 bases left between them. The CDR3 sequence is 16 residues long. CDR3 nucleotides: TGTGCCAGCAGCTTAGTAGGAACAACGAACACCGGGGAGCTGTTTTTT. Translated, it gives CASSLVGTTNTGELFF.

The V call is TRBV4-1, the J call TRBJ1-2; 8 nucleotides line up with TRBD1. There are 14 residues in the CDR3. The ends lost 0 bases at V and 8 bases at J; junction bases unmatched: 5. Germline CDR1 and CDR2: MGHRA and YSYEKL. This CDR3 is CASSQEQGVGGYTF. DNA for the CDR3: TGCGCCAGCAGCCAAGAACAGGGGGTAGGAGGCTACACCTTC.

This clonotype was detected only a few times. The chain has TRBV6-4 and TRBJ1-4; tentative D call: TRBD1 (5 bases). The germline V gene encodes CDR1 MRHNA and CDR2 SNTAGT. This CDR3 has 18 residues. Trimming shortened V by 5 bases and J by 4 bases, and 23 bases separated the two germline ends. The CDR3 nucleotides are TGTGCCAGCAGTTACGTGGCCGGGACCCCTCTAAATAATGAAAAACTGTTTTTT. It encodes CASSYVAGTPLNNEKLFF.

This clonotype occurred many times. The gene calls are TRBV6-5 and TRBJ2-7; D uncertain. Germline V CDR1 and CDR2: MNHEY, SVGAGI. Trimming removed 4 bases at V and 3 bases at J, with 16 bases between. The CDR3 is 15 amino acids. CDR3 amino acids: CASSSDPSGVYEQYF. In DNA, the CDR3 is TGTGCCAGCAGTTCCGACCCTTCGGGTGTCTACGAGCAGTACTTC.

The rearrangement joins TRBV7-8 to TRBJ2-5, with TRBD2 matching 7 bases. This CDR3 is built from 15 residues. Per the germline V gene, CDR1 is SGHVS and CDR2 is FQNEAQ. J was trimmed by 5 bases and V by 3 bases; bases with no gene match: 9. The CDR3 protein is CASSFSGTAGETQYF. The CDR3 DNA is TGTGCCAGCAGCTTCAGCGGGACGGCGGGGGAGACCCAGTACTTC.